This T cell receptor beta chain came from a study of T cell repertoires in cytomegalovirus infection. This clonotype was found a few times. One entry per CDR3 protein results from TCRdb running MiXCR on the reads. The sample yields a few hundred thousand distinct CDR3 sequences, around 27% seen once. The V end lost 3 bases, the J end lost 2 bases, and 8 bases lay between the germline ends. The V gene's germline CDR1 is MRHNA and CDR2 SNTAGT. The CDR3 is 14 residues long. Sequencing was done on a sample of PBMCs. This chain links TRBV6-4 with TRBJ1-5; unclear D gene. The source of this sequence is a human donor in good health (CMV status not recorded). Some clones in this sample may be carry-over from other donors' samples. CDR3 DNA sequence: TGTGCCAGCAGTGATTTTCCCGGCAATCAGCCCCAGCATTTT. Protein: CASSDFPGNQPQHF.